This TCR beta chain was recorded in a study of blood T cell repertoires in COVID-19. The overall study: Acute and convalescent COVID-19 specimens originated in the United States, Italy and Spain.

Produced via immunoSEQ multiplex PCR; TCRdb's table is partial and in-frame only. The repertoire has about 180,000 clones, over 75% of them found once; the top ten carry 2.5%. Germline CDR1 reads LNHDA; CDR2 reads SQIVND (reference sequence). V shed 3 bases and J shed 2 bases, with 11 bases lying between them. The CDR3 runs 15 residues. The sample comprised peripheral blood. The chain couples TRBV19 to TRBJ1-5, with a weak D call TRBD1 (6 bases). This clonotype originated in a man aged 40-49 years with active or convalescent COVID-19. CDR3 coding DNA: TGTGCCAGTAGTATTGGACAGATCGGCAATCAGCCCCAGCATTTT. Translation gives CASSIGQIGNQPQHF.